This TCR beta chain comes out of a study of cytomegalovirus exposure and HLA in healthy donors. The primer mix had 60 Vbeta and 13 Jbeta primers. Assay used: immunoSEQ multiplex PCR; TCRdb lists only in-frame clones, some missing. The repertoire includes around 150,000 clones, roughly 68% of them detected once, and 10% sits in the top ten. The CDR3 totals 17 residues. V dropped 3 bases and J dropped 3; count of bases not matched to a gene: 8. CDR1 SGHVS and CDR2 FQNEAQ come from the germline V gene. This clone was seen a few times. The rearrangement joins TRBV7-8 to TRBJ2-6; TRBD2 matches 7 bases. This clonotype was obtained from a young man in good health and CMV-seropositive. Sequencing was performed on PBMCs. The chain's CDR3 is CASSLAGVMYGANVLTF. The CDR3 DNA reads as TGTGCCAGCAGCTTGGCGGGAGTGATGTATGGGGCCAACGTCCTGACTTTC.